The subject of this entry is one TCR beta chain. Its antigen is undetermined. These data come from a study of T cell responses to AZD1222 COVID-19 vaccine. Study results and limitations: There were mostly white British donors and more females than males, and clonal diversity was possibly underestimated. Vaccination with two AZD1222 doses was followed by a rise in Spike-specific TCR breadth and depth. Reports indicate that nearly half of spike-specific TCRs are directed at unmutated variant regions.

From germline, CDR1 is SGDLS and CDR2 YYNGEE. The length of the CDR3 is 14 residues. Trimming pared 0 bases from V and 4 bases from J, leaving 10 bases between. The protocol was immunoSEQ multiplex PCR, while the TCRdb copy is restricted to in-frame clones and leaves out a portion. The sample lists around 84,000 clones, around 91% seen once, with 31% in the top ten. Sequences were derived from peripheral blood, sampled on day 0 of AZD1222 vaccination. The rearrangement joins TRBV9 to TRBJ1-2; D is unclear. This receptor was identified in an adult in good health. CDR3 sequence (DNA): TGTGCCAGCAGCGTAGAGGGCCGGTCCTATGGCTACACCTTC. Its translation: CASSVEGRSYGYTF.